The 26 T cell receptor beta chains below come from one sample, sequenced in a study of siplizumab effects on memory and regulatory T cells (dated by TCRdb to between 2019 and 2020). Library creation used the immunoSEQ multiplex PCR assay. TCRdb obtained this table from immuneACCESS and retained in-frame rearrangements with V and J assigned. These tables miss some clones; where compared with another copy, unresolved V genes account for less than half of the shortfall, and the remainder is unexplained. In all, the sample holds about 110,000 clones, and around 90% of those were seen once. The ten largest clonotypes hold 1% to 1.5% of the sample. What was sequenced was CD4+ T cells sorted from blood. The receptors here all came from a human donor in good health.

This clone has only a few counts. This sequence joins TRBV7-2 and TRBJ2-2; D gene uncertain. The V and J ends lost 2 bases and 2 bases respectively, with 9 bases between them. Germline V gene lookup returns CDR1 SGHTA and CDR2 FQGNSA. CDR3 size: 15 residues. CDR3 amino acids: CASSLLGINTGELFF. CDR3 nucleotides: TGTGCCAGCAGCTTATTAGGGATCAACACCGGGGAGCTGTTTTTT.

V gene TRBV15 combines with J gene TRBJ2-7; a weak D match, TRBD1 (6 bases). The CDR3 runs to 16 residues. From germline, CDR1 is LNHNV and CDR2 YYDKDF (reference sequence). V was shortened by 2 bases and J by 6 bases, with 20 bases between the two germline ends. The CDR3 sequence: CATSRYRRLGAGEQYF. The CDR3 coding sequence is TGTGCCACCAGCAGATATCGGCGATTGGGGGCAGGCGAGCAGTACTTC.

The V and J genes are TRBV10-2 and TRBJ2-5; no clear D. The germline V and J ends were trimmed by 3 bases and 4 bases, with 15 bases remaining between them. Germline V gene data show CDR1 as WSHSY and CDR2 as SAAADI. The length of the CDR3 is 15 residues. In DNA form, the CDR3 reads TGCGCCAGCAGTGATGTGGCGATGACGGGAGAGACCCAGTACTTC. This translates into CASSDVAMTGETQYF.

This chain links TRBV10-2 with TRBJ1-5; 9 bases line up with TRBD1. V dropped 3 bases and J dropped 6; count of bases not matched to a gene: 6. CDR3 length equals 15 residues. Germline loops: CDR1 WSHSY, CDR2 SAAADI. CDR3 nucleotides: TGCGCCAGCAGTGACCACGGGACAGGGATTCAGCCCCAGCATTTT. Amino acids: CASSDHGTGIQPQHF.

The rearrangement links TRBV7-9 to TRBJ2-1; 11 bases agree with TRBD2. V trimming: 4 bases; J trimming: 9 bases; junction bases outside the gene matches: 8. CDR3 length: 15 amino acids. The germline gives CDR1 SEHNR, CDR2 FQNEAQ (reference sequence). CDR3 bases: TGTGCCAGCAGCTACTTAGCGGGGGGGTACGGTGAGCAGTTCTTC. Translation: CASSYLAGGYGEQFF.

The chain joins TRBV20-1 to TRBJ2-1; D gene unclear. V gave up 3 bases and J gave up 9 bases, with 6 bases separating them. CDR3 length: 10 residues. Germline V gives CDR1 DFQATT, CDR2 SNEGSKA (reference sequence). The chain's CDR3 is CSASAVEQFF. CDR3 DNA sequence: TGCAGTGCTAGTGCTGTTGAGCAGTTCTTC.

The rearrangement uses TRBV9 and TRBJ1-5; TRBD1 matches 9 bases. J was trimmed by 0 bases and V by 4 bases; bases with no gene match: 2. The CDR3 is 15 residues long. The germline V gene has CDR1 SGDLS and CDR2 YYNGEE. The DNA for the CDR3 is TGTGCCAGCAGCAAACAGGGGGCTAGCAATCAGCCCCAGCATTTT. Amino acid sequence: CASSKQGASNQPQHF.

V usage is TRBV7-9 and J usage is TRBJ1-1, with D perhaps TRBD1 (6 bases). Deletions cut 7 bases from V and 0 bases from J, with 18 bases between. The CDR3 consists of 16 residues. Per the germline V gene, CDR1 is SEHNR and CDR2 is FQNEAQ (reference sequence). The CDR3 coding sequence is TGTGCCAGCAAAGTCATCGAGGGGGGGATGAACACTGAAGCTTTCTTT. Translated: CASKVIEGGMNTEAFF.

The V call is TRBV6-5, the J call TRBJ2-7; TRBD1 aligns across 7 bases. V shed 5 bases, J shed 5 bases, and the junction held 3 bases outside the gene matches. The germline CDR1 and CDR2 sequences are MNHEY and SVGAGI. The CDR3 length is 12 residues. In nucleotides, the CDR3 is TGTGCCAGCAGTGCCCAGGGGGACGAGCAGTACTTC. It translates to CASSAQGDEQYF.

V usage is TRBV6-5 and J usage is TRBJ1-2; unclear D gene. The CDR3 totals 12 residues. Germline-derived CDR1 and CDR2 are MNHEY and SVGAGI. The ends were cut back, 5 bases at V and 5 bases at J, with 9 bases in the middle. The DNA for the CDR3 is TGTGCCAGCAGTCCCACACCTTATGGCTACACCTTC. Translated: CASSPTPYGYTF.

The chain couples TRBV6-1 to TRBJ1-2; D call uncertain. V lost 11 bases to trimming and J lost 7 bases, with 5 bases between them. Germline assignment: CDR1 MNHNS and CDR2 SASEGT. The length of the CDR3 is 8 residues. CDR3: CARPGYTF. Written as DNA, the CDR3 is TGTGCCCGCCCTGGCTACACCTTC.

This chain joins TRBV11-2 and TRBJ1-2; D gene ambiguous. The germline V and J ends were trimmed by 1 base and 2 bases, with 5 bases remaining between them. This CDR3 spans 13 amino acids. From germline, CDR1 is SGHAT and CDR2 FQNNGV. CDR3 nucleotide sequence: TGTGCCAGCAGCTTAGGACAAAACTATGGCTACACCTTC. Amino acids: CASSLGQNYGYTF. Full variable domain (missing parts from reference TRBV11-2 and TRBJ1-2): EAGVAQSPRYKIIEKRQSVAFWCNPISGHATLYWYQQILGQGPKLLIQFQNNGVVDDSQLPKDRFSAERLKGVDSTLKIQPAKLEDSAVYLCASSLGQNYGYTFGSGTRLTVV.

This sequence joins TRBV19 and TRBJ1-5; 11 bases are a match to TRBD1. The CDR3 is 17 amino acids. Germline V gene sequence: CDR1 LNHDA, CDR2 SQIVND (reference sequence). J gave up 4 bases and V 3 bases, and 8 bases lay outside the gene matches. CDR3 sequence reads: CASSMLSGTGGNQPQHF. DNA for the CDR3: TGTGCCAGTAGTATGTTATCCGGGACAGGGGGTAATCAGCCCCAGCATTTT.

The table lists this clone with a few counts. V usage is TRBV7-9 and J usage is TRBJ2-5; no clear D gene. V lost 5 bases and J 1 base, leaving 8 bases between the germline ends. The CDR3 contains 13 residues. In germline, CDR1 is SEHNR, CDR2 FQNEAQ (reference sequence). CDR3 bases: TGTGCCAGCAGCCCTCGCGCCCAAGAGACCCAGTACTTC. Amino acids: CASSPRAQETQYF.

The genes are TRBV6-5 and TRBJ1-5; no reliable D call. The length of the CDR3 is 16 residues. The germline gives CDR1 MNHEY, CDR2 SVGAGI. Trimming stripped 0 bases from V and 7 bases from J, with 16 bases between. DNA of the CDR3: TGTGCCAGCAGTTACTCGCGATGGGGAGAAGGGCAGCCCCAGCATTTT. Amino acid sequence: CASSYSRWGEGQPQHF.

The chain carries TRBV5-8 and TRBJ1-2; possibly TRBD1 for D (6 bases). This CDR3 is 14 amino acids long. V shed 3 bases and J shed 8 bases, with 17 bases lying between them. CDR1 and CDR2 (germline): SGHTS, YDEGEE. The CDR3 spells CASSWGAGVWGYTF. The CDR3 bases are TGTGCCAGCAGCTGGGGAGCAGGGGTTTGGGGCTACACCTTC.

This chain links TRBV2 with TRBJ2-7; D unclear. Germline-derived CDR1 and CDR2 are SNHLY and FYNNEI. This CDR3 comprises 15 residues. The ends were cut back, 7 bases at V and 1 base at J, with 17 bases in the middle. This chain's CDR3 is CASTTPRAGSYEQYF. As DNA, the CDR3 is TGTGCCAGCACCACTCCCCGGGCCGGGTCCTACGAGCAGTACTTC.

The V gene is TRBV5-1, the J gene TRBJ2-6; the D gene is possibly TRBD2 (7 bases). CDR3 size: 17 residues. Per the germline V gene, CDR1 is SGHRS and CDR2 is YFSETQ. V was cut by 6 bases and J by 0 bases, with 16 bases left in between. CDR3 coding DNA: TGCGCCAGCAACACCGGGGGGCACAACTCTGGGGCCAACGTCCTGACTTTC. Protein product: CASNTGGHNSGANVLTF.

This clone occurred once. This chain joins TRBV6-5 and TRBJ2-7; 11 bases match TRBD2. This CDR3 has 14 amino acids. Germline trimming cut 2 bases from V and 3 bases from J; bases unmatched to any gene: 0. Germline CDR1 is MNHEY and CDR2 is SVGAGI. CDR3 amino acids: CASSYLAGGYEQYF. CDR3 coding DNA: TGTGCCAGCAGTTACCTAGCGGGGGGCTACGAGCAGTACTTC.

The J gene is TRBJ2-2, the V gene TRBV27; no definite D call. Germline V gene sequence: CDR1 MNHEY, CDR2 SMNVEV (reference sequence). With 4 bases removed from V and 3 bases from J, the gap between germline ends came to 3 bases. The length of the CDR3 is 12 residues. CDR3 sequence: CASSSYTGELFF. The CDR3 nucleotides are TGTGCCAGCAGTTCTTACACCGGGGAGCTGTTTTTT.

The count of this clone is one. The chain links TRBV5-1 to TRBJ2-5, with 7 bases identical to TRBD2. Germline V gene data show CDR1 as SGHRS and CDR2 as YFSETQ. V trimming: 0 bases; J trimming: 4 bases; junction bases outside the gene matches: 6. The CDR3 is made up of 15 amino acids. CDR3 nucleotides: TGCGCCAGCAGCTTGGCCGGACTAGAGTTAGAGACCCAGTACTTC. It translates to CASSLAGLELETQYF.

The V call is TRBV19, the J call TRBJ1-5, with a weak D call TRBD1 (5 bases). Per germline, CDR1 LNHDA and CDR2 SQIVND (reference sequence). The CDR3 extends over 13 amino acids. Trimming pared 3 bases from V and 7 bases from J, leaving 10 bases between. The CDR3 DNA reads TGTGCCAGTAGTATTTCAAGGGGACAGCCCCAGCATTTT. Its protein is CASSISRGQPQHF.

This rearrangement joins TRBV2 to TRBJ1-1, with a possible D match to TRBD1 (5 bases). The CDR3 totals 13 residues. The V end was cut by 9 bases, the J end by 4 bases, with 15 bases between. Germline-derived CDR1 and CDR2 are SNHLY and FYNNEI. Here the CDR3 DNA reads TGTGCCAGTAAGACAGAAAGGCGCACTGAAGCTTTCTTT. Protein: CASKTERRTEAFF.

The chain couples TRBV6-5 to TRBJ2-1; D gene uncertain. In germline, CDR1 is MNHEY, CDR2 SVGAGI. The ends were cut back, 5 bases at V and 4 bases at J, with 3 bases in the middle. CDR3 length: 11 amino acids. CDR3 DNA: TGTGCCAGCAGTCAGTACAATGAGCAGTTCTTC. It yields the protein CASSQYNEQFF.

Of note for this clone: The junction does not match germline at one end; this may be a read error. The chain links TRBV5-1 to TRBJ2-1; either TRBD1 or TRBD2 may supply D (6 bases each). This CDR3 contains 12 residues. CDR1 is SGHRS, CDR2 YFSETQ, per germline. The CDR3 loop reads CASSTGGGRFLF. CDR3 nucleotide sequence: TGCGCCAGCAGCACCGGGGGCGGGCGATTTCTCTTC.

The rearrangement uses TRBV6-5 and TRBJ2-7; a possible D gene is TRBD1 (5 bases). Trimming removed 5 bases from V and 0 bases from J, with 8 bases in between. Per germline, CDR1 MNHEY and CDR2 SVGAGI. The CDR3 spans 13 residues. In DNA, the CDR3 is TGTGCCAGCAGTGCCAGGGTCTCCTACGAGCAGTACTTC. Its translation is CASSARVSYEQYF.